The source of this T cell receptor (beta chain) is a study of shared T cell receptors in the human thymus. The CDR3 contains 16 residues. Trimming cost V 6 bases and J 4 bases, with 21 bases left between them. CDR1 LGHNT and CDR2 FRNRAP come from the germline V gene. Produced via immunoSEQ multiplex PCR; TCRdb's table is partial and in-frame only. The table includes roughly 660,000 clones, roughly 90% detected once. These same records also appear under a second study, on human thymus T cells. That report notes: Thymic tissue was derived from resections collected during corrective heart surgery. Related research described strongly overlapping thymic repertoires in unrelated people.

This clonotype was sampled from a boy younger than two with a congenital heart defect. The material sequenced was thymocytes. The chain links TRBV12-5 to TRBJ1-1; D possibly corresponds to TRBD1 (6 bases). CDR3 in DNA: TGTGCTAGTGGCCTGCCCGCACAGGGACGTGGCACTGAAGCTTTCTTT. This sequence encodes CASGLPAQGRGTEAFF.